This T cell receptor (beta chain) was recorded in a study of control samples from healthy donors and cancer patients. Sequencing was performed with immunoSEQ multiplex PCR; in TCRdb, only in-frame clones are kept and a portion is missing. The table has about 120,000 clones, around 89% seen once. V shed 6 bases and J shed 3 bases, with 15 bases lying between them. The CDR3 spans 14 residues. Germline V gene sequence: CDR1 MNHEY, CDR2 SMNVEV (reference sequence). Sequences were obtained from blood. J is TRBJ2-7 and V is TRBV27, with a possible D match to TRBD1 (7 bases). This sequence was found in a man in his forties or fifties in good health. Here the CDR3 reads CASSIQGRNYEQYF. Written as DNA, the CDR3 is TGTGCCAGCAGCATACAGGGGAGGAACTACGAGCAGTACTTC.